The sequence of this T cell receptor beta chain was determined in a study of T-cell memory formation after mild COVID-19. Trimming cost V 6 bases and J 4 bases, with 16 bases left between them. CDR1 is ENHRY and CDR2 is SYGVKD in the germline V gene. This CDR3 has 14 residues. TCRdb itself ran the 5' RACE reads through MiXCR, one entry per CDR3 protein. The repertoire holds under 450,000 distinct CDR3 sequences, about an eighth seen once, with 22% in the top ten. The sample consisted of PBMCs or a T cell subset sorted from them (not recorded which). The sequence derives from a man aged 18 to 30 who had mild COVID-19 (a few samples of this study predate the infection). Cell type and time point are not known. The chain uses TRBV10-3 and TRBJ2-7, with D possibly called TRBD1 or TRBD2 (5 bases each). CDR3 DNA: TGTGCCATCAGGGATGAGGGGTCGACGTACGAGCAGTACTTC. Protein product: CAIRDEGSTYEQYF.